Sequencing of this T cell receptor beta chain was carried out in a study of T cell repertoires in cytomegalovirus infection. Study context: A matching HLA type, together with CMV infection, was signaled by public TCR beta signatures. Study results and caveats: HLA-C-restricted, CMV-specific TCR beta clonotypes were dominant ex vivo. Public TCR beta family frequency separated CMV-and-HLA carriers, including in an independent cohort.

Per germline, CDR1 DFQATT and CDR2 SNEGSKA (reference sequence). The CDR3 runs 14 residues. The J segment lost 7 bases and the V segment lost 5 bases, leaving 11 bases of the junction unmatched. About this clonotype itself: Its antigen is not identified.

Via MiXCR, TCRdb re-called the reads, giving one row per CDR3 protein. The profile covers 250,000 to 350,000 distinct CDR3 sequences, with about a quarter appearing a single time and about 15% taken by the ten largest. The V gene is TRBV20-1, the J gene TRBJ2-5, with 9 bases identical to TRBD2. Input material: PBMCs. The sequence came from a human donor in good health (CMV status not recorded). Some clones in this sample may be carry-over from other donors' samples. In DNA, the CDR3 is TGCAGTGCTCGAAGCGGGGGGCCAGCGGGGACCCAGTACTTC. It specifies CSARSGGPAGTQYF.